The 25 T cell receptor beta chains in this list originate from one sample, sequenced in a study of shared clonotypes between healthy human individuals. The repertoire was sequenced with immunoSEQ multiplex PCR; TCRdb's copy has only in-frame clones and lacks some. The table shows more than 900,000 clones, with 70% to 80% occurring only once. The sample was memory CD4+ T cells from PBMCs. Subset here: CD45RA-negative fraction. The receptors here all came from a man aged 18 to 30 in good health. Some clones in this sample may be carry-over from other donors' samples.

The CDR3: CASSLILQVGKNIQYF. The DNA of the CDR3 is TGTGCCAGCAGTTTGATACTCCAGGTGGGGAAAAACATTCAGTACTTC. This chain connects TRBV28 to TRBJ2-4; D is undetermined. CDR1 MDHEN and CDR2 SYDVKM come from the germline V gene. With 3 bases removed from V and 4 bases from J, the gap between germline ends came to 16 bases. The CDR3 contains 16 residues.

This chain links TRBV6-6 with TRBJ1-1; D is uncertain. This CDR3 has 13 residues. V was cut by 5 bases and J by 5 bases, with 12 bases left in between. The germline gives CDR1 MNHNY, CDR2 SVGAGI (reference sequence). The CDR3 DNA reads TGTGCCAGCAGTAAAGGCATCTTAACTGAAGCTTTCTTT. Its translation: CASSKGILTEAFF.

This chain uses TRBV5-1 with TRBJ1-2; no clear D gene. Germline CDR1 and CDR2: SGHRS and YFSETQ. The CDR3 spans 13 residues. V lost 5 bases, J lost 2 bases, and 10 bases lay in between. CDR3 DNA sequence: TGCGCCAGCAGTCGACAACTAAACTATGGCTACACCTTC. The encoded protein is CASSRQLNYGYTF.

The chain joins TRBV27 to TRBJ2-7; maybe TRBD2 (6 bases). Trimming removed 4 bases from V and 7 bases from J, with 17 bases in between. Germline assignment: CDR1 MNHEY and CDR2 SMNVEV (reference sequence). This CDR3 contains 14 residues. The CDR3 protein is CASSSGTVRREQYF. The CDR3 DNA reads as TGTGCCAGCAGTTCCGGGACTGTTCGGCGGGAGCAGTACTTC.

The rearrangement joins TRBV13 to TRBJ1-5; a possible D gene is TRBD1 (6 bases). This CDR3 region has 13 residues. Trimming removed 2 bases from V and 11 bases from J, with 13 bases in between. CDR1 is PRHDT, CDR2 FYEKMQ, per germline (reference sequence). The CDR3 region has the DNA TGTGCCAGCAGCTTATTGGGGAGGGGGGCCCAGCATTTT. Translated, it gives CASSLLGRGAQHF. The full variable domain, in which reference TRBV13 and TRBJ1-5 provide the parts outside the CDR3, is AAGVIQSPRHLIKEKRETATLKCYPIPRHDTVYWYQQGPGQDPQFLISFYEKMQSDKGSIPDRFSAQQFSDYHSELNMSSLELGDSALYFCASSLLGRGAQHFGDGTRLSIL.

The V call is TRBV9, the J call TRBJ2-2; D may be TRBD1 or TRBD2 (5 bases each). Looked up from germline, CDR1 is SGDLS and CDR2 is YYNGEE. The V and J ends lost 3 bases and 3 bases respectively, with 15 bases between them. CDR3 length: 16 residues. The CDR3 DNA reads as TGTGCCAGCAGCGCTACTAGAGGGGTCGACACCGGGGAGCTGTTTTTT. As protein: CASSATRGVDTGELFF.

The chain has TRBV15 and TRBJ2-7, with D perhaps matching TRBD1 or TRBD2 (5 bases each). The DNA matches TRBJ2-5 better at its end, which makes the J call doubtful. The CDR3 loop spans 16 amino acids. Germline CDR1 is LNHNV and CDR2 is YYDKDF (reference sequence). The CDR3 nucleotides read TGTGCCACCAGCAGGGACTTATCGGGACCGGGAGAGACCCAGTACTTC. It is translated as CATSRDLSGPGETQYF.

The genes are TRBV28 and TRBJ2-5; TRBD2 aligns across 8 bases. The CDR3 is 13 amino acids. Germline loops: CDR1 MDHEN, CDR2 SYDVKM. With V trimmed by 8 bases and J by 5 bases, 7 bases remained unmatched. The CDR3 DNA reads TGTGCCAGCGAACGAAGCGGGAGTGAGACCCAGTACTTC. This codes for CASERSGSETQYF.

The CDR3 sequence is CASRIPGQGGGAFF. The CDR3 nucleotides read TGTGCCAGCAGAATACCGGGACAGGGCGGGGGAGCTTTCTTT. The J gene is TRBJ1-1, the V gene TRBV11-2; 9 nucleotides match TRBD1. Trimming at V came to 6 bases and at J to 10 bases, leaving 12 bases not matched to a gene. This CDR3 is built from 14 residues. Germline-derived CDR1 and CDR2 are SGHAT and FQNNGV.

The rearrangement joins TRBV5-4 to TRBJ1-2; a possible D gene is TRBD1 (6 bases). Trimming removed 4 bases at V and 5 bases at J, with 15 bases between. There are 14 residues in the CDR3. Germline-derived CDR1 and CDR2 are SGHNT and YYREEE (reference sequence). For the CDR3, the DNA is TGTGCCAGCAGCCGAAAGGCTAGGGGGTATGGCTACACCTTC. Encoded protein: CASSRKARGYGYTF.

The rearrangement uses TRBV5-1 and TRBJ2-7, with D possibly being TRBD2 (5 bases). V shed 4 bases and J shed 7 bases, with 15 bases lying between them. In germline, CDR1 is SGHRS, CDR2 YFSETQ. The CDR3 is 13 residues long. Here the CDR3 DNA reads TGCGCCAGCAGCGCTGTCGACGGAGGAGAGCAGTACTTC. Translated, it gives CASSAVDGGEQYF. Full variable domain (rest looked up from reference TRBV5-1 and TRBJ2-7): KAGVTQTPRYLIKTRGQQVTLSCSPISGHRSVSWYQQTPGQGLQFLFEYFSETQRNKGNFPGRFSGRQFSNSRSEMNVSTLELGDSALYLCASSAVDGGEQYFGPGTRLTVT.

The CDR3 DNA follows: TGCAGCGTCTCCAGGGTTCTGATCACTGAAGCTTTCTTT. Its protein is CSVSRVLITEAFF. V gene TRBV29-1 combines with J gene TRBJ1-1, with a tentative D call TRBD1 (5 bases). This CDR3 spans 13 amino acids. Trimming took off 6 bases at V and 4 bases at J, with 15 bases between the two ends. Germline V lookup: CDR1 SQVTM, CDR2 ANQGSEA. The full variable domain, its missing parts supplied by reference TRBV29-1 and TRBJ1-1, is SAVISQKPSRDICQRGTSLTIQCQVDSQVTMMFWYRQQPGQSLTLIATANQGSEATYESGFVIDKFPISRPNLTFSTLTVSNMSPEDSSIYLCSVSRVLITEAFFGQGTRLTVV.

This clone was seen a handful of times. Additional DNA sequences in this sample encode the identical CDR3. This rearrangement joins TRBV5-6 to TRBJ2-3; 14 nucleotides match TRBD2. CDR3 length: 16 amino acids. Germline lookup yields CDR1 SGHDT and CDR2 YYEEEE. J was trimmed by 9 bases and V by 0 bases; bases with no gene match: 6. The CDR3 sequence: CASSLAGLAGGVTQYF. The CDR3, as DNA: TGTGCCAGCAGCTTGGCCGGACTAGCGGGGGGAGTGACGCAGTATTTT.

This clone has just one count. The chain uses TRBV25-1 and TRBJ1-1; 9 bases fit TRBD1. The CDR3 consists of 13 residues. V was clipped by 4 bases and J by 10 bases; unmatched bases: 7. Germline assignment: CDR1 MGHDK and CDR2 SYGVNS. CDR3 loop: CASSGTGVLVAFF. The CDR3 region has the DNA TGTGCCAGCAGTGGGACAGGGGTACTAGTAGCTTTCTTT.

V gene TRBV7-7 combines with J gene TRBJ2-3; 9 nucleotides align to TRBD1. V gave up 5 bases and J gave up 4 bases; unmatched junction bases: 10. The CDR3 contains 16 residues. The germline V gene has CDR1 SSHAT and CDR2 FNYEAQ (reference sequence). CDR3 sequence: CASSPSPGQGSDTQYF. The CDR3, as DNA: TGTGCCAGCAGCCCCTCGCCGGGACAGGGTTCAGATACGCAGTATTTT.

V and J are TRBV28 and TRBJ1-2; TRBD1 matches at 7 bases. Germline V gives CDR1 MDHEN, CDR2 SYDVKM. Trimming took 8 bases from V and 5 from J; bases not matched to a gene: 2. CDR3 size: 11 residues. CDR3 in amino acids: CASQGGYGYTF. CDR3 DNA: TGTGCCAGCCAGGGGGGTTATGGCTACACCTTC.

This clone appeared a few times. This chain uses TRBV4-2 with TRBJ1-1; perhaps TRBD1 as D (5 bases). The CDR3 sequence is 15 residues long. Trimming pared 1 base from V and 3 bases from J, leaving 12 bases between. The germline CDR1 and CDR2 sequences are LGHNA and YNFKEQ. The CDR3 DNA reads TGTGCCAGCAGCCAAGCCCAGGGAGATTACACTGAAGCTTTCTTT. It specifies CASSQAQGDYTEAFF.

CDR3: CASSRRGVRGGYEQYF. As DNA, the CDR3 is TGTGCCAGCAGCCGAAGGGGAGTCAGAGGCGGCTACGAGCAGTACTTC. The chain joins TRBV27 to TRBJ2-7; TRBD1 or TRBD2 may be the D gene (5 bases each). V lost 6 bases, J lost 3 bases, and 21 bases lay in between. From germline, CDR1 is MNHEY and CDR2 SMNVEV (reference sequence). The CDR3 spans 16 residues.

The V and J genes are TRBV7-6 and TRBJ1-1; a weak D match, TRBD1 (5 bases). V lost 1 base to trimming and J lost 4 bases, with 13 bases between them. CDR1 and CDR2 (germline): SGHVS, FNYEAQ. The CDR3 spans 15 residues. The CDR3 protein is CASSLEVGGATEAFF. The CDR3 coding sequence is TGTGCCAGCAGCTTAGAGGTGGGGGGAGCCACTGAAGCTTTCTTT.

The chain couples TRBV5-4 to TRBJ1-2, with D unresolved. Trimming stripped 4 bases from V and 11 bases from J, with 18 bases between. The CDR3 covers 13 residues. CDR1 SGHNT and CDR2 YYREEE come from the germline V gene (reference sequence). The CDR3, as DNA: TGTGCCAGCAGCCAATCACCGACCGCCGGGTACACCTTC. It codes for CASSQSPTAGYTF.

The rearrangement uses TRBV18 and TRBJ2-5; 15 bases line up with TRBD2. With 4 bases clipped from V and 4 bases from J, the junction kept 7 bases outside the gene matches. The CDR3 spans 17 residues. Germline lookup yields CDR1 KGHSH and CDR2 LQKENI. The CDR3 spells CASSLGLAGGSGETQYF. The CDR3 DNA sequence: TGTGCCAGCTCACTTGGACTAGCGGGAGGGTCAGGAGAGACCCAGTACTTC. The entire variable domain, with the rest obtained from reference TRBV18 and TRBJ2-5, is as follows: NAGVMQNPRHLVRRRGQEARLRCSPMKGHSHVYWYRQLPEEGLKFMVYLQKENIIDESGMPKERFSAEFPKEGPSILRIQQVVRGDSAAYFCASSLGLAGGSGETQYFGPGTRLLVL.

The chain uses TRBV19 and TRBJ2-3; no clear D. This CDR3 has 12 amino acids. V lost 5 bases and J 7 bases, leaving 10 bases between the germline ends. CDR1 and CDR2 from the germline V gene are LNHDA and SQIVND (reference sequence). The CDR3 DNA sequence: TGTGCCAGTAGTGAGAACACGAATACGCAGTATTTT. Amino acid sequence: CASSENTNTQYF. Drawing the rest from reference TRBV19 and TRBJ2-3, the complete variable domain is DGGITQSPKYLFRKEGQNVTLSCEQNLNHDAMYWYRQDPGQGLRLIYYSQIVNDFQKGDIAEGYSVSREKKESFPLTVTSAQKNPTAFYLCASSENTNTQYFGPGTRLTVL.

The chain has TRBV18 and TRBJ2-3; TRBD2 aligns across 8 bases. Germline loops: CDR1 KGHSH, CDR2 LQKENI. The CDR3 spans 15 residues. The junction had 7 bases not matched to a gene; V was cut back by 3 bases and J by 5 bases. The CDR3 region has the DNA TGTGCCAGCTCACCTCCCGGGACTAGTCGAGATACGCAGTATTTT. It is translated as CASSPPGTSRDTQYF.

This chain joins TRBV30 and TRBJ2-3; the D gene is possibly TRBD1 (5 bases). The CDR3 is 13 amino acids. CDR1 is GTSNPN and CDR2 is SVGIG in the germline V gene (reference sequence). V lost 2 bases and J lost 9, with 15 bases in between. The CDR3 protein is CAWSFQTAGTQYF. Here the CDR3 DNA reads TGTGCCTGGAGTTTCCAGACAGCCGGGACGCAGTATTTT. The entire variable domain, with the rest obtained from reference TRBV30 and TRBJ2-3, is as follows: SQTIHQWPATLVQPVGSPLSLECTVEGTSNPNLYWYRQAAGRGLQLLFYSVGIGQISSEVPQNLSASRPQDRQFILSSKKLLLSDSGFYLCAWSFQTAGTQYFGPGTRLTVL.

V gene TRBV4-2 combines with J gene TRBJ2-5, with 9 bases that match TRBD1. The CDR3 runs to 16 residues. The germline V gene encodes CDR1 LGHNA and CDR2 YNFKEQ. V lost 0 bases and J lost 5; bases outside the gene matches: 7. The CDR3, as DNA: TGTGCCAGCAGCCAAGAAAACAGGGGGCGCTGGGAGACCCAGTACTTC. Its translation is CASSQENRGRWETQYF.